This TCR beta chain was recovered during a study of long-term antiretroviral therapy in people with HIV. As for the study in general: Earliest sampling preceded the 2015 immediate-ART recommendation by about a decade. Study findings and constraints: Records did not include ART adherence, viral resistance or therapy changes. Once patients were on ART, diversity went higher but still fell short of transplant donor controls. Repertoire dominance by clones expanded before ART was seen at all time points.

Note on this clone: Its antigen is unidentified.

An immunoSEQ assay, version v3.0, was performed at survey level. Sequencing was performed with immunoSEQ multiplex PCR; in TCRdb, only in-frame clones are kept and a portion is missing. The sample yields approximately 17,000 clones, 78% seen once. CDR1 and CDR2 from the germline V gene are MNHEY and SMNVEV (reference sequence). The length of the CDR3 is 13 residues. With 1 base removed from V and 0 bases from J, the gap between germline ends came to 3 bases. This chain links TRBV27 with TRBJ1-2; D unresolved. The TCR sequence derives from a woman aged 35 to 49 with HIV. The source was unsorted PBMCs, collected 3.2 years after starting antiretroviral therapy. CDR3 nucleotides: TGTGCCAGCAGTTTATGGGCTAACTATGGCTACACCTTC. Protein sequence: CASSLWANYGYTF.